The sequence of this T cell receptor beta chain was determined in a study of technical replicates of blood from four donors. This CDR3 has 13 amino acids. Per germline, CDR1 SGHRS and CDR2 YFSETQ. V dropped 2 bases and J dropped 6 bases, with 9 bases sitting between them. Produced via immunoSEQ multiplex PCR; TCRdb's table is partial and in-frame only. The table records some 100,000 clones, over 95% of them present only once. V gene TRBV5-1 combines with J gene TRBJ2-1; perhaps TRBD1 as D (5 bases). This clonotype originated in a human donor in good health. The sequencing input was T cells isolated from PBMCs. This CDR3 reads CASSFNQGNEQFF. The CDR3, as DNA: TGCGCCAGCAGCTTTAACCAGGGCAATGAGCAGTTCTTC.